Below are 32 T cell receptor beta chains sequenced from a single sample in a study of cytomegalovirus exposure and HLA in healthy donors (dated by TCRdb to 2016 to 2017). The library was obtained by the immunoSEQ multiplex PCR assay. For the multiplex PCR, a mixture combining 60 forward primers for TCR Vbeta segments and 13 reverse primers for TCR Jbeta segments was used. Held by TCRdb, this immuneACCESS table contains in-frame sequences only and omits some clones. Under half of the omission traces to an unresolved V gene where checked; the cause of the rest is unknown. The sample includes about 110,000 clones, with around three quarters observed a single time. The ten largest clones add up to roughly 0.82% of the sample. The sequenced material came from PBMCs. The receptors were gathered from a woman in her 30s in good health and CMV-seronegative.

The chain has TRBV19 and TRBJ2-7, with D perhaps matching TRBD2 (7 bases). Germline V lookup: CDR1 LNHDA, CDR2 SQIVND (reference sequence). The V end lost 6 bases, the J end lost 6 bases, and 18 bases lay between the germline ends. This CDR3 has 14 residues. CDR3 in amino acids: CASSPGEGFSEQYF. CDR3 in DNA: TGTGCCAGTAGCCCAGGGGAGGGGTTTTCCGAGCAGTACTTC.

The CDR3 DNA is TGCGCCAGCAGCCGCCGGACAGGGAACACCGGGGAGCTGTTTTTT. As protein: CASSRRTGNTGELFF. V usage is TRBV5-1 and J usage is TRBJ2-2, with 7 nucleotides matching TRBD1. CDR1 is SGHRS, CDR2 YFSETQ, per germline. The V segment lost 4 bases and the J segment 1 base; nucleotides outside the gene matches: 4. The CDR3 totals 15 residues.

This chain connects TRBV27 to TRBJ2-6; TRBD2 matches 10 bases. This CDR3 is 18 amino acids long. Germline V gene sequence: CDR1 MNHEY, CDR2 SMNVEV (reference sequence). The trim removed 5 bases at V and 0 bases at J, leaving 7 bases unmatched. The chain's CDR3 is CASSIQRGGISGANVLTF. In nucleotides, the CDR3 is TGTGCCAGCAGTATCCAGCGGGGGGGCATCTCTGGGGCCAACGTCCTGACTTTC.

This sequence joins TRBV11-2 and TRBJ1-4, with TRBD1 as a possible D gene (5 bases). V was clipped by 6 bases and J by 4 bases, with 9 bases between them. The CDR3 is 13 residues long. Germline V gene data show CDR1 as SGHAT and CDR2 as FQNNGV. The chain's CDR3 is CASSSGLNEKLFF. The CDR3 bases are TGTGCCAGCAGTTCGGGACTTAATGAAAAACTGTTTTTT.

This clone was observed once. V and J are TRBV29-1 and TRBJ2-1, with D perhaps TRBD1 (7 bases). The CDR3 runs to 13 residues. CDR1 is SQVTM, CDR2 ANQGSEA, per germline. The V and J ends lost 3 bases and 3 bases respectively, with 9 bases between them. The CDR3 here is CSVEQGGYNEQFF. CDR3 in DNA: TGCAGCGTTGAGCAGGGGGGCTACAATGAGCAGTTCTTC.

This sequence joins TRBV4-3 and TRBJ1-1, with 7 bases lining up with TRBD1. V gave up 2 bases and J gave up 5 bases; unmatched junction bases: 8. The CDR3 has 15 amino acids. Germline values: CDR1 LGHNA, CDR2 YSLEER. CDR3 DNA: TGCGCCAGCAGCCAATCCGACAGGGCGGGGACTGAAGCTTTCTTT. Its protein product is CASSQSDRAGTEAFF.

In its sample, this clone was seen once. V and J are TRBV14 and TRBJ1-3; a weak D match, TRBD1 (5 bases). Trimming stripped 4 bases from V and 0 bases from J, with 10 bases between. Germline V gene data show CDR1 as SGHDN and CDR2 as FVKESK. The CDR3 runs 15 residues. CDR3 in DNA: TGTGCCAGCAGCCTTGACAGCTACTCTGGAAACACCATATATTTT. Translation: CASSLDSYSGNTIYF.

The chain has TRBV6-1 and TRBJ2-2, with D tentatively TRBD1 (5 bases). CDR1 is MNHNS and CDR2 is SASEGT in the germline V gene. The CDR3 is 15 amino acids. Trimming removed 5 bases at V and 4 bases at J, with 14 bases between. In nucleotides, the CDR3 is TGTGCCAGCAGTCCCCCAGGGAAAATCACCGGGGAGCTGTTTTTT. Translation: CASSPPGKITGELFF.

The chain has TRBV2 and TRBJ1-1, with D perhaps TRBD1 (6 bases). The CDR3 is made up of 12 amino acids. Germline CDR1 is SNHLY and CDR2 is FYNNEI. V was cut by 11 bases and J by 6 bases, with 16 bases left in between. CDR3 sequence reads: CAGSGDIAEAFF. DNA for the CDR3: TGTGCCGGGTCAGGGGATATCGCTGAAGCTTTCTTT.

V usage is TRBV25-1 and J usage is TRBJ2-5; D remains unclear. The CDR3 covers 11 residues. Germline CDR1 reads MGHDK; CDR2 reads SYGVNS. Deletions cut 1 base from V and 6 bases from J, with 3 bases between. The CDR3 spells CASSESKTQYF. CDR3 sequence (DNA): TGTGCCAGCAGTGAATCCAAGACCCAGTACTTC.

The J gene is TRBJ2-2, the V gene TRBV4-2; possibly TRBD2 for D (6 bases). The CDR3 is made up of 18 amino acids. Looked up from germline, CDR1 is LGHNA and CDR2 is YNFKEQ. The germline V and J ends were trimmed by 1 base and 8 bases, with 23 bases remaining between them. CDR3 loop: CASSQGVLGSGAAGELFF. CDR3 DNA sequence: TGTGCCAGCAGCCAAGGGGTGTTGGGTAGCGGAGCCGCAGGGGAGCTGTTTTTT.

The chain has TRBV5-6 and TRBJ1-5; TRBD1 might be the D (6 bases). Between the trimmed V and J ends, which lost 5 bases and 1 base, there was a span of 13 bases. Germline loops: CDR1 SGHDT, CDR2 YYEEEE. The CDR3 covers 15 residues. The DNA for the CDR3 is TGTGCCAGCAGTACCGGGACATCGAGCAATCAGCCCCAGCATTTT. Its protein is CASSTGTSSNQPQHF.

CDR3 in DNA: TGTGCCAGCAGTGTCAGAGCGGGAGTCGGCTACAATGAGCAGTTCTTC. This encodes CASSVRAGVGYNEQFF. The chain employs TRBV6-1 and TRBJ2-1, with TRBD2 identical over 8 bases. The germline V gene has CDR1 MNHNS and CDR2 SASEGT. The CDR3 consists of 16 residues. The junction had 8 bases not matched to a gene; V was cut back by 4 bases and J by 3 bases.

The genes are TRBV30 and TRBJ1-1, with a tentative D call TRBD1 (6 bases). Per the germline V gene, CDR1 is GTSNPN and CDR2 is SVGIG (reference sequence). V dropped 5 bases and J dropped 1 base, with 11 bases sitting between them. This CDR3 region has 13 residues. CDR3 region: CAWDRRSNTEAFF. The CDR3 nucleotides are TGTGCCTGGGACAGGAGATCGAACACTGAAGCTTTCTTT.

This clone appeared a few times. The V gene is TRBV7-2, the J gene TRBJ2-2; the D gene is possibly TRBD2 (7 bases). The CDR3 runs to 17 residues. Germline V lookup: CDR1 SGHTA, CDR2 FQGNSA. Between the trimmed V and J ends, which lost 2 bases and 6 bases, there was a span of 19 bases. The CDR3, as DNA: TGTGCCAGCAGCTTAAATCTAAGGGGGGGCCAGGCCGGGGAGCTGTTTTTT. As protein: CASSLNLRGGQAGELFF.

The chain combines TRBV7-9 with TRBJ2-3; D gene unclear. Deletions cut 5 bases from V and 5 bases from J, with 14 bases between. The CDR3 consists of 14 residues. Germline CDR1 is SEHNR and CDR2 is FQNEAQ (reference sequence). This chain's CDR3 is CASSPTNTGDTQYF. As DNA, the CDR3 is TGTGCCAGCAGCCCTACGAATACCGGAGATACGCAGTATTTT.

The J gene is TRBJ2-1, the V gene TRBV7-9; 10 positions agree with TRBD2. J gave up 7 bases and V 2 bases, and 14 bases lay outside the gene matches. CDR1 and CDR2 from the germline V gene are SEHNR and FQNEAQ (reference sequence). The CDR3 spans 18 residues. The DNA of the CDR3 is TGTGCCAGCAGCTTAAACGGACAGAGCGGGAGGGCCCCGAATGAGCAGTTCTTC. It specifies CASSLNGQSGRAPNEQFF.

The CDR3 spells CAGSSGDQETQYF. For the CDR3, the DNA is TGTGCCGGATCTAGCGGGGACCAAGAGACCCAGTACTTC. V is TRBV30 and J is TRBJ2-5, with TRBD2 matching over 9 bases. Germline loops: CDR1 GTSNPN, CDR2 SVGIG (reference sequence). The CDR3 consists of 13 residues. V trimming: 8 bases; J trimming: 0 bases; junction bases outside the gene matches: 4.

This chain connects TRBV30 to TRBJ1-1; maybe TRBD1 (5 bases). Germline assignment: CDR1 GTSNPN and CDR2 SVGIG (reference sequence). This CDR3 is 16 amino acids long. The V and J ends lost 0 bases and 1 base respectively, with 15 bases between them. Here the CDR3 reads CAWSVRLDSSNTEAFF. Here the CDR3 DNA reads TGTGCCTGGAGTGTACGTTTAGACAGTTCGAACACTGAAGCTTTCTTT.

The chain carries TRBV9 and TRBJ1-2; the match to TRBD1 covers 9 bases. Germline V CDR1 and CDR2: SGDLS, YYNGEE. Germline trimming cut 5 bases from V and 0 bases from J; bases unmatched to any gene: 2. CDR3 length: 14 amino acids. CDR3 sequence: CASRQGAANYGYTF. Written as DNA, the CDR3 is TGTGCCAGCAGACAGGGGGCGGCTAACTATGGCTACACCTTC.

This rearrangement joins TRBV6-5 to TRBJ2-5, with D perhaps TRBD2 (5 bases). V lost 5 bases to trimming and J lost 4 bases, with 14 bases between them. CDR1 MNHEY and CDR2 SVGAGI come from the germline V gene. This CDR3 is built from 14 residues. CDR3 DNA sequence: TGTGCCAGCAGTCTAACTAGTTGGGCAGAGACCCAGTACTTC. It is translated as CASSLTSWAETQYF.

This chain joins TRBV5-6 and TRBJ1-5; 8 bases align to TRBD1. The CDR3 loop spans 14 amino acids. V shed 3 bases, J shed 9 bases, and the junction held 8 bases outside the gene matches. Germline V gives CDR1 SGHDT, CDR2 YYEEEE. This CDR3 is CASSYGQGGWPQHF. The DNA of the CDR3 is TGTGCCAGCAGCTACGGACAGGGCGGGTGGCCCCAGCATTTT. Drawing the rest from reference TRBV5-6 and TRBJ1-5, the complete variable domain is DAGVTQSPTHLIKTRGQQVTLRCSPKSGHDTVSWYQQALGQGPQFIFQYYEEEERQRGNFPDRFSGHQFPNYSSELNVNALLLGDSALYLCASSYGQGGWPQHFGDGTRLSIL.

This chain links TRBV5-5 with TRBJ1-5, with 7 positions matching TRBD1. This CDR3 is built from 15 residues. Germline CDR1 reads SGHKS; CDR2 reads YYEKEE (reference sequence). V shed 2 bases, J shed 7 bases, and the junction held 9 bases outside the gene matches. The CDR3 sequence is CASSFDRAPGQPQHF. The CDR3 DNA reads TGTGCCAGCAGCTTTGACAGGGCCCCAGGACAGCCCCAGCATTTT.

The V and J genes are TRBV7-8 and TRBJ2-1; weak D call: TRBD1 (5 bases). The CDR3 totals 15 residues. In germline, CDR1 is SGHVS, CDR2 FQNEAQ. V dropped 5 bases and J dropped 1 base, with 12 bases sitting between them. This chain's CDR3 is CASSPRQPSYNEQFF. CDR3 sequence (DNA): TGTGCCAGCAGCCCCCGACAGCCTTCCTACAATGAGCAGTTCTTC.

This clone was observed once. The chain carries TRBV4-2 and TRBJ1-6, with D hard to call. Trimming removed 3 bases at V and 14 bases at J, with 8 bases between. Germline V gene lookup returns CDR1 LGHNA and CDR2 YNFKEQ. The CDR3 runs 11 residues. CDR3 DNA: TGTGCCAGCAGCCAGTTAGACACCCTCCACTTT. It encodes CASSQLDTLHF.

This chain joins TRBV7-8 and TRBJ2-7; TRBD1 is a possible D gene (6 bases). CDR1 and CDR2 (germline): SGHVS, FQNEAQ. The CDR3 covers 15 residues. The V end was cut by 5 bases, the J end by 2 bases, with 16 bases between. Written as DNA, the CDR3 is TGTGCCAGCAGCCCCCCGGGGCAGGGGACCTACGAGCAGTACTTC. Translated: CASSPPGQGTYEQYF.

The rearrangement joins TRBV7-2 to TRBJ1-2; tentative D call: TRBD1 (5 bases). Germline V gene data show CDR1 as SGHTA and CDR2 as FQGNSA. The CDR3 spans 13 residues. Trimming removed 1 base at V and 4 bases at J, with 7 bases between. CDR3 sequence: CASSLDGAYGYTF. The CDR3 DNA reads TGTGCCAGCAGCTTAGATGGGGCCTATGGCTACACCTTC.

The gene calls are TRBV11-3 and TRBJ2-3; 7 bases align to TRBD1. Germline V gene data show CDR1 as SGHNT and CDR2 as YENEEA. Losses at the gene ends were 1 base for V and 0 bases for J; bases not matched to a gene: 4. There are 16 residues in the CDR3. CDR3 sequence (DNA): TGTGCCAGCAGCTTAGTGGCAGGGGGAAGCACAGATACGCAGTATTTT. It yields the protein CASSLVAGGSTDTQYF.

The gene calls are TRBV19 and TRBJ1-1; D unresolved. Germline V lookup: CDR1 LNHDA, CDR2 SQIVND (reference sequence). The CDR3 loop spans 16 amino acids. V lost 5 bases, J lost 3 bases, and 19 bases lay in between. The DNA for the CDR3 is TGTGCCAGTAGTTTCCCGGCGGGGAGTATCGACACTGAAGCTTTCTTT. This gives the protein CASSFPAGSIDTEAFF.

This chain connects TRBV4-1 to TRBJ1-2; 7 nucleotides align to TRBD1. V dropped 0 bases and J dropped 3; count of bases not matched to a gene: 10. The CDR3 has 17 amino acids. Germline CDR1 is MGHRA and CDR2 is YSYEKL. Here the CDR3 reads CASSQDYRQGGDYGYTF. Here the CDR3 DNA reads TGCGCCAGCAGCCAAGATTACAGGCAGGGGGGAGACTATGGCTACACCTTC.

This chain joins TRBV6-1 and TRBJ2-3; no reliable D call. CDR1 MNHNS and CDR2 SASEGT come from the germline V gene. V dropped 6 bases and J dropped 0 bases, with 7 bases sitting between them. The CDR3 extends over 13 amino acids. The CDR3 loop is CASRFSSTDTQYF. CDR3 DNA: TGTGCCAGCAGATTTTCTAGCACAGATACGCAGTATTTT.

This clone was seen a few times. The J gene is TRBJ2-3, the V gene TRBV7-3; the match to TRBD2 covers 9 bases. V dropped 1 base and J dropped 4; count of bases not matched to a gene: 6. Per germline, CDR1 SGHTA and CDR2 FQGTGA. The CDR3 contains 16 residues. The CDR3 DNA follows: TGTGCCAGCAGCTTAATAGGCGGGGGGGCCCCAGATACGCAGTATTTT. This encodes CASSLIGGGAPDTQYF.